This TCR beta chain stems from a study of shared clonotypes between healthy human individuals (dated by TCRdb to 2019 to 2021). Looking at the study overall: The cohort comprised two women and a few men aged 18 to 49 years. For each donor, CD4 naive and CD4 memory were each given three plates, CD8 naive was given two plates, and CD8 memory was given one plate. To estimate repertoire size and how much clonotype sharing occurs between individuals, the study deeply sequenced the blood TCR repertoires of five healthy adults. Libraries were prepared and TCR repertoires were sequenced by different laboratories using diverse techniques, in order to increase sequencing depth and limit assay-specific biases. Leukapheresis yielded between about 0.85 and 10 billion PBMCs per donor. The paper's findings and limits, for the study overall: When several donors were compared, the shared fraction of clonotypes was about 5% for naive CD4, approximately 3.5% for naive CD8, 2.3% for memory CD4, and around 0.37% for memory CD8. The small number of donors limited the genetic and exposure-history diversity represented. Naive subsets generally had larger estimated clonotype richness than memory subsets. Compared with non-shared clonotypes, the clonotypes found in all four sorted-subset donors had higher generation probabilities. Sampling was restricted to blood, and TCR repertoires in tissues likely differ from the TCR repertoires found in blood. Even with the large sequencing depth, rarefaction of the sorted-subset datasets indicated that sequencing was incomplete. Based on pairwise subsampling, the degree of clonotype sharing among donors was expected to be affected by sequencing depth.

Concerning this clone itself: Its antigen is still unknown. Base qualities were left out, and no much larger clone turns up one base away. Other DNA variants within this sample encode the same CDR3.

CD8 naive samples consisted of CD45RO-negative cells that were positively selected for CCR7, yielding a CD45RA+CCR7+ population without TemRA cells. Healthy HIV-negative adults with no recently reported acute infections or vaccinations were included as donors. Every donor was a Caucasian adult residing in Nashville, Tennessee, USA. After blood collection by leukapheresis, PBMCs were isolated using Ficoll-Histopaque density gradient centrifugation and then cryopreserved in the vapor phase of liquid nitrogen. Analytical flow cytometry was used to check the purity and quantity of each magnetically sorted T cell population. Genomic DNA was isolated from each sorted fraction and quantified by UV absorbance on a Nanodrop 2000c. V is trimmed back by 5 bases and J by 3 bases, and the junction contains 4 bases that no gene match accounts for. The germline V gene provides CDR1 MGHDK and CDR2 SYGVNS. The CDR3, cysteine through phenylalanine, is 13 amino acids long. The sequence is cut down to CDR3 DNA, 39 bases in frame from base 1.

TCR CDR3 regions were amplified from genomic DNA by multiplex PCR using the deep immunoSEQ assay. Genomic DNA extracted from each cell subset was distributed evenly over all wells of several immunoSEQ 96-well plates, and each plate served as one replicate. For sorted subsets, each replicate PCR was loaded with approximately 190 ng genomic DNA, equivalent to about 30,000 T cell genomes. Purified libraries were measured with a Qubit 3.0 fluorometer, size-checked on a Bioanalyzer 2100, and measured again with the KAPA Library Quantification kit. Every immunoSEQ 96-well plate was sequenced on a separate single-read 150-cycle Illumina NextSeq 550 flow cell. The original methods were these. Because only junctional sequences without quality scores were contained in the immunoSEQ output, filtering matching that applied to full-length reads could not be performed. To assign V/J genes and CDR3, sequences were annotated against IMGT germline references using PyIR, a Python wrapper for IgBLAST v1.9. Any read was removed if the V/J assignment was weak (E-value above 1e-6), the CDR3 was missing, or the read contained stop codons, out-of-frame junctions, or ambiguous translated residues. V3J clonotypes were defined by identical inferred V gene, J gene, and CDR3 amino acid sequence. To compute the percentage overlap between repertoires, the number of shared unique clonotypes was divided by the size of the smaller repertoire. Richness of each repertoire was evaluated using RTK rarefaction, the Chao1 estimator, and Recon v2.1 estimates of unobserved clonotypes. Generation probabilities were computed with OLGA for all TCRbeta clonotypes obtained by the gDNA method from several donors. TCRdb limited this immuneACCESS table to in-frame rearrangements with V and J called. A share of clones is missing; checked studies link under half to unresolved V genes, and the rest is unexplained. The DNA gave D and trimming, while V, J and clone size come from that table. For this sample the table gives roughly 570,000 clones, of which 98% were detected only once. 0.3% of the sample lies in the top ten.

The source of this sequence is a man aged 25 to 40 in good health. The sequenced sample consisted of naive CD8+ T cells sorted from blood. Interpreted using the paper, the cell subset or site label stands for: CD45RA+CCR7+. The V and J segments used are TRBV25-1 and TRBJ2-7; the junction holds 7 bases that match TRBD2. The sequence in DNA is TGTGCCAGCAGTCCGACGGGGGGCTACGAGCAGTACTTC. Translated, this gives CASSPTGGYEQYF.